This T cell receptor beta chain was sequenced in a study of vaccination effects on CD4 cells after COVID-19. Study at large: Viral peptide pools were used in the ViraFEST assay to expand antigen-specific CD4+ T cells, and sequencing came afterward.

CDR1 and CDR2 (germline): LNHDA, SQIVND (reference sequence). The CDR3 runs to 11 residues. The germline V and J ends were trimmed by 6 bases and 8 bases, with 10 bases remaining between them. Study results and limitations: After vaccination of healthy people, only 1 of 255 vaccine-induced clones cross-reacted with common cold coronaviruses. Both infection-induced and vaccine-induced clones contracted markedly at late post-vaccination timepoints.

Assay used: immunoSEQ multiplex PCR; TCRdb lists only in-frame clones, some missing. The table lists tens of thousands of clones, around 84% of them singletons, with 4.3% in the top ten. Comments on this clone: The antigen remains unidentified.

The authors isolated CD4+ T cells after ten to eleven days of culture. Either the mRNA-1273 or the BNT162b2 vaccine was given to participants as two doses. Vaccine recipients had no previous SARS-CoV-2 infection; their nucleocapsid antibodies were negative. Material: CD4+ T cells from PBMCs cultured without peptide, obtained after COVID-19 vaccination. The source is a human donor who received a COVID-19 vaccine. This chain joins TRBV19 and TRBJ1-2; D unresolved. Here the CDR3 DNA reads TGTGCCAGTAGACTGGCCGGAGGCTACACCTTC. Protein: CASRLAGGYTF.